A single sample is the source of the 23 T cell receptor beta chains below, sequenced in a study of cytomegalovirus exposure and HLA in healthy donors. With 60 Vbeta and 13 Jbeta primers, the PCR was carried out. Profiling relied on immunoSEQ multiplex PCR, and the TCRdb table lists in-frame clones only, not all of them. The sample yields some 140,000 clones, around four fifths seen once. Source material: PBMCs. The receptors were sampled from a woman between 40 and 50 years old in good health and CMV-seronegative.

The V gene is TRBV6-5, the J gene TRBJ2-5, with 8 positions matching TRBD2. The germline CDR1 and CDR2 sequences are MNHEY and SVGAGI. The V and J ends lost 10 bases and 11 bases, in that order; junction bases with no gene match: 21. The CDR3 sequence is 15 residues long. In DNA form, the CDR3 reads TGTGCCACCCTAGCACGAGGACGGGGGGGCAACGTGCAGTACTTC. This sequence encodes CATLARGRGGNVQYF.

This chain connects TRBV9 to TRBJ2-2; 10 bases are a match to TRBD1. The CDR3 length is 16 residues. The V gene end was trimmed by 0 bases and the J gene end by 5 bases; junction bases not matched to a gene: 4. CDR1 SGDLS and CDR2 YYNGEE come from the germline V gene. The CDR3 is CASSVAGTGATGELFF. Here the CDR3 DNA reads TGTGCCAGCAGCGTAGCGGGGACAGGGGCAACCGGGGAGCTGTTTTTT.

This chain uses TRBV6-6 with TRBJ2-4; no reliable D call. V lost 2 bases and J 0 bases, leaving 5 bases between the germline ends. The CDR3 runs 14 residues. Germline V gene sequence: CDR1 MNHNY, CDR2 SVGAGI (reference sequence). The CDR3 region has the DNA TGTGCCAGCAGTTACGGGCTAGCCAAAAACATTCAGTACTTC. Translating gives CASSYGLAKNIQYF.

This sequence joins TRBV7-9 and TRBJ1-3, with 7 nucleotides matching TRBD1. Germline V lookup: CDR1 SEHNR, CDR2 FQNEAQ (reference sequence). The ends lost 10 bases at V and 0 bases at J; junction bases unmatched: 18. The CDR3 covers 18 residues. CDR3 nucleotides: TGTGCCACCCGGGACTCAGGGGGAGGAAGTCTCTCTGGAAACACCATATATTTT. Protein product: CATRDSGGGSLSGNTIYF. Filled out from reference TRBV7-9 and TRBJ1-3, the complete variable domain reads DTGVSQNPRHKITKRGQNVTFRCDPISEHNRLYWYRQTLGQGPEFLTYFQNEAQLEKSRLLSDRFSAERPKGSFSTLEIQRTEQGDSAMYLCATRDSGGGSLSGNTIYFGEGSWLTVV.

The rearrangement uses TRBV5-1 and TRBJ1-1; 9 bases are a match to TRBD1. CDR3 size: 14 residues. Germline V gene sequence: CDR1 SGHRS, CDR2 YFSETQ. The J segment lost 5 bases and the V segment lost 4 bases, leaving 6 bases of the junction unmatched. This CDR3 reads CASSRTTGGTEAFF. Written as DNA, the CDR3 is TGCGCCAGCAGCAGGACGACAGGGGGAACTGAAGCTTTCTTT.

This clone has just a few counts. The DNA of the CDR3 is TGTGCCAGCAGTGAAATGACAAATCAAGGACAGCCCCAGCATTTT. It translates to CASSEMTNQGQPQHF. The chain joins TRBV6-1 to TRBJ1-5; D gene unclear. There are 15 residues in the CDR3. V was clipped by 2 bases and J by 7 bases, with 15 bases between them. Germline CDR1 MNHNS, CDR2 SASEGT.

In DNA form, the CDR3 reads TGCGCCAGCAGCCAAGTGCGTCAGGCTAACACCGGGGAGCTGTTTTTT. As protein: CASSQVRQANTGELFF. V is TRBV4-3 and J is TRBJ2-2; D remains ambiguous. Trimming took 1 base from V and 2 from J, leaving 11 bases between them. The CDR3 runs 16 residues. Germline V lookup: CDR1 LGHNA, CDR2 YSLEER.

The chain links TRBV25-1 to TRBJ1-2; 7 bases align to TRBD1. Germline V gives CDR1 MGHDK, CDR2 SYGVNS. V lost 2 bases, J lost 1 base, and 7 bases stayed unmatched. The CDR3 loop spans 16 amino acids. CDR3 loop: CASSEGGTDINYGYTF. CDR3 coding DNA: TGTGCCAGCAGTGAAGGAGGGACAGATATTAACTATGGCTACACCTTC.

The chain is built from TRBV5-4 and TRBJ2-5, with TRBD2 identical over 12 bases. CDR1 SGHNT and CDR2 YYREEE come from the germline V gene (reference sequence). The ends lost 3 bases at V and 2 bases at J; junction bases unmatched: 14. The CDR3 sequence is 19 residues long. The CDR3 DNA reads as TGTGCCAGCAGCTCGCGCCTTACTAGCGGGGGGCTGTATCAAGAGACCCAGTACTTC. Translating gives CASSSRLTSGGLYQETQYF.

A word on this clone: The sample contains more than one DNA sequence encoding this CDR3. CDR3 region: CASSNGGGRETQYF. DNA of the CDR3: TGTGCCAGCAGTAACGGGGGGGGACGAGAGACCCAGTACTTC. The chain carries TRBV6-5 and TRBJ2-5; 8 bases match TRBD2. The CDR3 totals 14 residues. Germline CDR1 MNHEY, CDR2 SVGAGI. The V and J ends lost 5 bases and 4 bases, in that order; junction bases with no gene match: 6.

The rearrangement uses TRBV6-6 and TRBJ2-7, with TRBD2 as a possible D gene (5 bases). The germline V gene has CDR1 MNHNY and CDR2 SVGAGI (reference sequence). The V end was cut by 2 bases, the J end by 0 bases, with 11 bases between. The CDR3 runs to 15 residues. The CDR3, as DNA: TGTGCCAGCAGTTACGAGGGCAGGCCCTCCTACGAGCAGTACTTC. Its translation is CASSYEGRPSYEQYF.

The sample holds one count of this clone. Other DNA variants within this sample encode the same CDR3. This rearrangement joins TRBV20-1 to TRBJ1-2, with a weak D call TRBD1 (5 bases). The germline CDR1 and CDR2 sequences are DFQATT and SNEGSKA (reference sequence). V lost 6 bases and J 4 bases, leaving 9 bases between the germline ends. This CDR3 has 11 amino acids. The CDR3 region has the DNA TGCAGTGCCAGGGTTTCCTATGGCTACACCTTC. Translated: CSARVSYGYTF.

The chain combines TRBV6-1 with TRBJ2-3; 7 bases fit TRBD1. V shed 0 bases and J 1 base; nucleotides not matched to a gene: 10. Germline V gives CDR1 MNHNS, CDR2 SASEGT. CDR3 size: 18 residues. DNA for the CDR3: TGTGCCAGCAGTGAAGCCCGCTGGACAGGAACCCGCACAGATACGCAGTATTTT. Its protein is CASSEARWTGTRTDTQYF.

V and J are TRBV30 and TRBJ1-4; TRBD1 agrees at 9 bases. The trim removed 1 base at V and 8 bases at J, leaving 2 bases unmatched. Germline V CDR1 and CDR2: GTSNPN, SVGIG (reference sequence). The CDR3 contains 13 residues. The CDR3 region has the DNA TGTGCCTGGAGTGGGACAGGGGAAGAAAAACTGTTTTTT. Protein: CAWSGTGEEKLFF.

The V and J genes are TRBV13 and TRBJ2-1; 11 bases agree with TRBD1. The CDR3 spans 17 residues. Trimming cost V 2 bases and J 4 bases; bases outside gene matches: 7. Germline assignment: CDR1 PRHDT and CDR2 FYEKMQ (reference sequence). The CDR3 nucleotides read TGTGCCAGCAGCTTAAGCAAAAGGGACAGGGGGTACAATGAGCAGTTCTTC. Encoded protein: CASSLSKRDRGYNEQFF.

V is TRBV28 and J is TRBJ1-1; maybe TRBD1 (5 bases). V gave up 7 bases and J gave up 0 bases, with 12 bases separating them. Germline V gene data show CDR1 as MDHEN and CDR2 as SYDVKM. The CDR3 consists of 14 residues. The CDR3 loop reads CASTRERLNTEAFF. In nucleotides, the CDR3 is TGTGCCAGCACCAGGGAAAGGTTGAACACTGAAGCTTTCTTT.

The CDR3 coding sequence is TGTGCCACCAGCAGAGATGGGCAGGGGGCAACGTATGGCTACACCTTC. Translation: CATSRDGQGATYGYTF. The genes are TRBV15 and TRBJ1-2; 8 bases match TRBD1. The germline gives CDR1 LNHNV, CDR2 YYDKDF (reference sequence). The J segment lost 5 bases and the V segment lost 0 bases, leaving 8 bases of the junction unmatched. The CDR3 length is 16 residues.

The sample holds one count of this clone. The V and J genes are TRBV9 and TRBJ1-1; 7 bases are a match to TRBD1. The V and J ends lost 3 bases and 1 base, in that order; junction bases with no gene match: 6. In germline, CDR1 is SGDLS, CDR2 YYNGEE. CDR3 size: 15 residues. CDR3 sequence (DNA): TGTGCCAGCAGCGCCCGGGGGACAGAGAACACTGAAGCTTTCTTT. Residues: CASSARGTENTEAFF.

This chain joins TRBV4-1 and TRBJ2-6; D perhaps matches TRBD1 (6 bases). Germline-derived CDR1 and CDR2 are MGHRA and YSYEKL. The CDR3 sequence is 18 residues long. V was trimmed by 2 bases and J by 5 bases, leaving 19 bases between them. Here the CDR3 reads CASSQNLGGQGRANVLTF. CDR3 bases: TGCGCCAGCAGCCAAAATCTAGGGGGACAAGGAAGGGCCAACGTCCTGACTTTC.

The chain links TRBV4-1 to TRBJ1-5; maybe TRBD1 (5 bases). V lost 2 bases and J lost 8, with 10 bases in between. Germline V gives CDR1 MGHRA, CDR2 YSYEKL. CDR3 size: 13 residues. The CDR3 DNA reads as TGCGCCAGCAGCCAACAGGGCGTCGAGCCCCAGCATTTT. Protein sequence: CASSQQGVEPQHF.

CDR3 nucleotides: TGCGCCAGCAGCATGCAGGGGAGGGGGATGAACACTGAAGCTTTCTTT. It encodes CASSMQGRGMNTEAFF. The chain combines TRBV5-1 with TRBJ1-1; the D gene is possibly TRBD1 (6 bases). Germline lookup yields CDR1 SGHRS and CDR2 YFSETQ. CDR3 length: 16 residues. The germline V and J ends were trimmed by 4 bases and 0 bases, with 16 bases remaining between them.

The V and J genes are TRBV7-2 and TRBJ1-4, with 8 bases matching TRBD1. Germline CDR1 is SGHTA and CDR2 is FQGNSA. CDR3 length: 16 residues. V was pared by 1 base and J by 5 bases, with 6 bases of the junction left unmatched. DNA for the CDR3: TGTGCCAGCAGCTTAGGGTGGACAGGGCGAAATGAAAAACTGTTTTTT. This sequence encodes CASSLGWTGRNEKLFF.

V and J are TRBV5-4 and TRBJ2-3; D unresolved. Germline V lookup: CDR1 SGHNT, CDR2 YYREEE (reference sequence). V was clipped by 0 bases and J by 0 bases, with 8 bases between them. This CDR3 contains 15 residues. CDR3 amino acids: CASSLVASSTDTQYF. CDR3 DNA: TGTGCCAGCAGCTTGGTGGCATCTAGCACAGATACGCAGTATTTT.